This TCR beta chain was captured by sequencing in a study of CD8 T cells in Susac syndrome. Roughly 0.45 to 1 ug RNA was reverse transcribed with random hexamers. Multiplex PCR with immunoSEQ amplified the TCR beta CDR3 across 54 Vbeta and 13 Jbeta. One entry per CDR3 protein, called by TCRdb with MiXCR from the immunoSEQ multiplex PCR reads. This sample has about 150,000 distinct CDR3 sequences; roughly 94% occur once, and the top ten carry approximately 0.08%. Findings and limits, study-wide: The study acknowledged a relatively small number of individuals in its TCR sequencing and HLA analysis.

Comments on this clonotype: Its antigen is currently unknown.

This CDR3 is 16 amino acids long. Germline lookup yields CDR1 SNHLY and CDR2 FYNNEI. The trim removed 2 bases at V and 4 bases at J, leaving 9 bases unmatched. CD8+ and CD4+ T cells taken from blood had their TCR beta sequenced. The CD8+ and CD4+ T cells were negatively isolated, with the TEMRA cells enriched by FACS. The sequence was obtained from a human donor in good health. The rearrangement uses TRBV2 and TRBJ2-5, with 8 bases matching TRBD1. The specimen was CD4+ T cells from PBMCs. This CDR3 is CASSEIEWTGRETQYF. The CDR3 nucleotides read TGTGCCAGCAGTGAAATAGAATGGACAGGGCGAGAGACCCAGTACTTC.